The present T cell receptor beta chain was sequenced within a study of OX40 agonist ivuxolimab in advanced cancers. In the study overall: The costimulatory receptor OX40 (CD134) was targeted by ivuxolimab, a fully human IgG2 agonistic monoclonal antibody. Intravenous ivuxolimab was administered to patients every 2 weeks at six dose levels: 0.01, 0.1, 0.3, 1.5, 3 and 10 mg/kg. The purpose of peripheral TCRbeta sequencing was to test whether ivuxolimab changed TCR sequence diversity and led to clonal T-cell expansion. The monotherapy dose-escalation portion (N of about 52 patients) of the phase I ivuxolimab trial is reported in the paper. In the dose-escalation cohort, 82.7% of patients were male, and the mean age was approximately 55 years, with a range of about 23 to 90. Prior anti-PD-1, anti-PD-L1 or anti-CTLA-4 therapy was permitted, and checkpoint inhibitors had been received by less than 45% of dose-escalation patients. Three dose-escalation patients achieved partial responses, one with hepatocellular carcinoma and two with cutaneous melanoma. Of the approximately 54 dose-escalation patients, hepatocellular carcinoma was present in about 19, melanoma in some 15, renal cell carcinoma in 9 and head and neck cancer in 9.

Spanning cysteine to phenylalanine, the CDR3 consists of 16 amino acids. The retained sequence is limited to the CDR3, 48 bases, with the frame set at the first base. The germline V gene encodes CDR1 LGHNA and CDR2 YNFKEQ. V lost 0 bases and J lost 7 bases, and the count of bases not matched to a germline gene is 4. The study at large found these results: After ivuxolimab, more expanded clones were found on average in CD8+ T cells than in CD4+ T cells. Low levels of normalized T-cell clonal expansion were also seen in some patients who did not respond. In the 0.1-3.0 mg/kg groups, partial responders had among the lowest normalized peripheral clonal expansion, particularly in CD8+ T cells. Which antigens the clonally expanded peripheral T cells were specific for was not determined. At doses of 0.1 to 3.0 mg/kg, clonal expansion of both CD4+ and CD8+ blood T cells was observed from baseline to week 6.

Turning to this clone: Its antigen target is currently unknown. Base quality data are lacking; no much larger clone is found one base away.

Genomic DNA was extracted from sorted cells for sequencing of the TCRbeta CDR3 region. The immunoSEQ Assay was used to sequence the TCRbeta CDR3 regions. TCRdb stores this immuneACCESS table with in-frame sequences only. Part of the clones is absent; in the studies checked, under half of the shortfall reflects unresolved V genes, and no reason is known for the rest. This sample comprises tens of thousands of clones, almost 90% of them detected only once. The top ten clones comprise around 2.8% of the sample. The trial excluded patients who had a history of autoimmune disease or were on systemic immunosuppression. Peripheral blood for TCR sequencing was drawn from every dose cohort at baseline, at cycle 4 day 1 and at cycle 7 day 1. The samples were taken from a phase I, first-in-human, multicenter, open-label dose-escalation trial of ivuxolimab. The trial enrolled adults with locally advanced or metastatic head and neck squamous cell, hepatocellular, melanoma or renal cell carcinoma. Before TCR sequencing, CD4+ T cells and CD8+ T cells were sorted from peripheral blood as separate populations.

This receptor was obtained from an adult with an advanced solid tumor such as melanoma, head and neck, liver or kidney cancer. This sample comprised CD4+ or CD8+ T cells sorted from blood, obtained in a trial of the OX40 agonist ivuxolimab. The chain is assembled from TRBV4-2 and TRBJ2-7, and 15 junctional nucleotides match TRBD2. The CDR3 here reads CASSQDRTSGRGEQYF. The DNA sequence reads TGTGCCAGCAGCCAAGACCGGACTAGCGGGAGGGGGGAGCAGTACTTC.